The 17 T cell receptor beta chains listed next were all sequenced from one sample in a study of T cell changes during pregnancy in multiple sclerosis. The method was immunoSEQ multiplex PCR; TCRdb's version includes in-frame clones alone and lacks a portion of them. Among about 39,000 clones listed, 90% were seen once. The sample here was CD4+ T cells from peripheral blood mononuclear cells, taken in the first trimester of pregnancy. The receptors originated from a female donor in good health, enrolled as a control in a pregnancy study.

The chain employs TRBV19 and TRBJ2-4; 9 bases match TRBD2. Germline assignment: CDR1 LNHDA and CDR2 SQIVND (reference sequence). The CDR3 extends over 16 amino acids. The V gene end was trimmed by 9 bases and the J gene end by 5 bases; junction bases not matched to a gene: 14. CDR3 DNA sequence: TGTGCCAGCATCAAGGGTAGCGGGGGCGGCGAAAACATTCAGTACTTC. Translating gives CASIKGSGGGENIQYF.

The chain employs TRBV19 and TRBJ1-2, with 8 positions matching TRBD1. Germline loops: CDR1 LNHDA, CDR2 SQIVND (reference sequence). The CDR3 loop spans 14 amino acids. The trim removed 5 bases at V and 3 bases at J, leaving 5 bases unmatched. The CDR3 region is CASSVRGRDYGYTF. The CDR3 nucleotides read TGTGCCAGTAGTGTCAGGGGGCGCGACTATGGCTACACCTTC.

V usage is TRBV5-1 and J usage is TRBJ2-2, with a weak D call TRBD2 (6 bases). The CDR3 covers 16 residues. Germline CDR1 SGHRS, CDR2 YFSETQ. Trimming took 7 bases from V and 4 from J, leaving 20 bases between them. In DNA form, the CDR3 reads TGCGCCAGCGCCCAGCTCGGGGGTGCGAGCACCGGGGAGCTGTTTTTT. This gives the protein CASAQLGGASTGELFF.

V gene TRBV27 combines with J gene TRBJ1-1; tentative D call: TRBD1 (5 bases). The CDR3 contains 14 residues. CDR1 is MNHEY and CDR2 is SMNVEV in the germline V gene (reference sequence). The germline V and J ends were trimmed by 8 bases and 2 bases, with 15 bases remaining between them. The CDR3 DNA reads TGTGCCAGCCAACCCTGGGGCGCCAACACTGAAGCTTTCTTT. Translated: CASQPWGANTEAFF.

The chain joins TRBV19 to TRBJ1-2; 7 positions match TRBD1. CDR3 length: 16 amino acids. Trimming took 1 base from V and 4 from J; bases not matched to a gene: 9. Germline CDR1 and CDR2: LNHDA and SQIVND (reference sequence). CDR3 nucleotides: TGTGCCAGTAGTATAGGTACAGGGGTTGGCGGCTATGGCTACACCTTC. Translating it yields CASSIGTGVGGYGYTF.

This clone is a singleton in its sample. The CDR3 is CASSFTSGGARETQYF. The CDR3 DNA reads as TGTGCCAGCAGCTTCACTAGCGGGGGAGCTCGAGAGACCCAGTACTTC. The rearrangement joins TRBV7-8 to TRBJ2-5; the match to TRBD2 covers 11 bases. V dropped 3 bases and J dropped 4; count of bases not matched to a gene: 7. Germline V gene sequence: CDR1 SGHVS, CDR2 FQNEAQ. The CDR3 has 16 residues.

V is TRBV4-3 and J is TRBJ2-5; 8 nucleotides align to TRBD2. CDR3 length: 11 amino acids. Germline assignment: CDR1 LGHNA and CDR2 YSLEER. V lost 11 bases and J lost 6; bases outside the gene matches: 5. CDR3 sequence: CAGRGVQTQYF. The CDR3 nucleotides are TGCGCCGGGCGGGGGGTACAGACCCAGTACTTC.

The chain uses TRBV18 and TRBJ2-7; 10 bases fit TRBD1. The CDR3 has 13 amino acids. The germline CDR1 and CDR2 sequences are KGHSH and LQKENI. V lost 3 bases and J lost 7; bases outside the gene matches: 3. The CDR3 nucleotides read TGTGCCAGCTCACCCCTGGGACAGGGGGAGCAGTACTTC. The encoded protein is CASSPLGQGEQYF.

To note about this clone: Other DNA sequences in the same sample also yield this CDR3. This sequence joins TRBV4-1 and TRBJ2-3; TRBD2 matches 9 bases. V dropped 3 bases and J dropped 6; count of bases not matched to a gene: 10. Germline V gene sequence: CDR1 MGHRA, CDR2 YSYEKL. This CDR3 region has 16 residues. The CDR3 loop is CASSQGAGGPGDTQYF. The CDR3 DNA sequence: TGCGCCAGCAGCCAGGGGGCGGGGGGGCCAGGGGATACGCAGTATTTT.

The genes are TRBV5-4 and TRBJ1-2; D might be TRBD1 (6 bases). CDR3 length: 15 amino acids. Trimming stripped 1 base from V and 0 bases from J, with 10 bases between. CDR1 and CDR2 from the germline V gene are SGHNT and YYREEE (reference sequence). The CDR3 nucleotides read TGTGCCAGCAGCTTGACCGGGACATCTAACTATGGCTACACCTTC. This codes for CASSLTGTSNYGYTF.

CDR3 region: CASRSPQQSIYEQYF. DNA of the CDR3: TGTGCCAGCAGATCGCCCCAACAGAGTATCTACGAGCAGTACTTC. The chain recombines TRBV11-2 with TRBJ2-7; no firm D call. V was shortened by 6 bases and J by 3 bases, with 18 bases between the two germline ends. CDR3 length: 15 amino acids. Germline V gene lookup returns CDR1 SGHAT and CDR2 FQNNGV.

The genes are TRBV30 and TRBJ2-7; D gene ambiguous. Per germline, CDR1 GTSNPN and CDR2 SVGIG (reference sequence). The CDR3 sequence is 12 residues long. The V end was cut by 5 bases, the J end by 0 bases, with 8 bases between. The DNA of the CDR3 is TGTGCCTGGTCCTTCAGCTCCTACGAGCAGTACTTC. Translation: CAWSFSSYEQYF.

The rearrangement uses TRBV5-4 and TRBJ1-6, with D possibly being TRBD1 (6 bases). Germline CDR1 is SGHNT and CDR2 is YYREEE (reference sequence). The CDR3 covers 15 residues. Trimming left V 4 bases short and J 9 bases short, with 17 bases between. CDR3 nucleotide sequence: TGTGCCAGCAGCCCTGAGGGAAGGGGGGGTTCACCCCTCCACTTT. As protein: CASSPEGRGGSPLHF. Combining the CDR3 with reference TRBV5-4 and TRBJ1-6 gives the whole variable domain ETGVTQSPTHLIKTRGQQVTLRCSSQSGHNTVSWYQQALGQGPQFIFQYYREEENGRGNFPPRFSGLQFPNYSSELNVNALELDDSALYLCASSPEGRGGSPLHFGNGTRLTVT.

This chain uses TRBV7-9 with TRBJ2-7, with D possibly TRBD2 on 5 matching bases. Germline V gene data show CDR1 as SEHNR and CDR2 as FQNEAQ (reference sequence). Trimming pared 5 bases from V and 6 bases from J, leaving 14 bases between. The CDR3 totals 13 residues. Written as DNA, the CDR3 is TGTGCCAGCAGCACCGGGCGAGCGGCCGAGCAGTACTTC. Translation gives CASSTGRAAEQYF.

This clone was recorded once. The chain couples TRBV7-9 to TRBJ1-2; maybe TRBD1 (5 bases). Trimming took 2 bases from V and 6 from J, leaving 7 bases between them. The germline V gene encodes CDR1 SEHNR and CDR2 FQNEAQ (reference sequence). The CDR3 covers 12 residues. The CDR3 region has the DNA TGTGCCAGCAGCTTATGGGGGGATGGCTACACCTTC. Amino acid sequence: CASSLWGDGYTF.

This clone has only one observation. The chain recombines TRBV6-1 with TRBJ1-6; TRBD1 matches 7 bases. The length of the CDR3 is 13 residues. Germline V gene sequence: CDR1 MNHNS, CDR2 SASEGT. The V and J ends lost 6 bases and 9 bases, in that order; junction bases with no gene match: 5. The CDR3 is CASREGAGSPLHF. The CDR3 nucleotides read TGTGCCAGCAGGGAGGGGGCTGGTTCACCCCTCCACTTT.

The rearrangement uses TRBV6-5 and TRBJ2-5; TRBD1 is a possible D gene (7 bases). CDR1 is MNHEY and CDR2 is SVGAGI in the germline V gene. Trimming pared 0 bases from V and 4 bases from J, leaving 12 bases between. CDR3 length equals 15 residues. The CDR3 region is CASSYSAQGGETQYF. CDR3 DNA: TGTGCCAGCAGTTACTCTGCTCAGGGGGGAGAGACCCAGTACTTC.